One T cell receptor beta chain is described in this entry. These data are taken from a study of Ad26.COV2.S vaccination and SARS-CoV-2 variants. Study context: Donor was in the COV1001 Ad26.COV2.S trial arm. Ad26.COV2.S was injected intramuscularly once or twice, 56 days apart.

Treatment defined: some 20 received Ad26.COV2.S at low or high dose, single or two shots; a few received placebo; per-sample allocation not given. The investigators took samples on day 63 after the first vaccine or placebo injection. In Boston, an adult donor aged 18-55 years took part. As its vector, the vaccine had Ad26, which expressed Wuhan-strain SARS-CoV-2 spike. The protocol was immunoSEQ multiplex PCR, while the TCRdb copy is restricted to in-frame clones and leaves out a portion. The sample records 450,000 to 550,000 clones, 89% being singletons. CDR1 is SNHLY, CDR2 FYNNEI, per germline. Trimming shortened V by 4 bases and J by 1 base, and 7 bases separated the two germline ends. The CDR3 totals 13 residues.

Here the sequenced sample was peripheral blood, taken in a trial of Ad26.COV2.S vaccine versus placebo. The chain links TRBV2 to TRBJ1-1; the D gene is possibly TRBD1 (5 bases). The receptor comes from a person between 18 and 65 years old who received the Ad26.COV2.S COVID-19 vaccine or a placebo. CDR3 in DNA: TGTGCCAGCAGTGCGCAGGGGAACACTGAAGCTTTCTTT. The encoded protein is CASSAQGNTEAFF.